This T cell receptor beta chain was identified during a study of CD8 T cell repertoires and HIV-1 epitope variants. Overall study context: Twenty-five autologous and known Gag and Nef epitope variant peptides each stimulated T cells separately. A roughly ten-day culture received IL-2, IL-7 and IL-15 on days 3 and 7. Epitopes were three Gag families plus Nef HW9 and YT9. Study outcomes and limitations: The assay identified only TCR beta chains of antigen-proliferating T cells.

Per the germline V gene, CDR1 is MDHEN and CDR2 is SYDVKM. This CDR3 contains 15 residues. The V segment lost 7 bases and the J segment 2 bases; nucleotides outside the gene matches: 7. A few counts support this clone. Its antigen is still unknown. TCRdb keeps only in-frame clones here, not all; method: immunoSEQ multiplex PCR. The data show approximately 5,600 clones, around 64% seen once. This sequence was found in a male donor with HIV. This sequence joins TRBV28 and TRBJ2-7, with TRBD2 matching over 11 bases. The sequencing input was cultured CD8+ T cells derived from PBMCs. Here the CDR3 reads CASTEGLAGTYEQYF. CDR3 coding DNA: TGTGCCAGCACCGAAGGACTAGCGGGTACCTACGAGCAGTACTTC.